This T cell receptor (beta chain) was captured by sequencing in a study of T cells in localized non-small cell lung cancer. Profiling relied on immunoSEQ multiplex PCR, and the TCRdb table lists in-frame clones only, not all of them. The data hold some 80,000 clones, with about 83% observed a single time. The germline V gene encodes CDR1 LNHDA and CDR2 SQIVND (reference sequence). This CDR3 has 15 amino acids. V was clipped by 5 bases and J by 4 bases; unmatched bases: 8. A remark on this clone: Its cognate antigen is unknown.

Study-level results: Appearances in adjacent lung were noted for a median approximately 50 of the top 100 tumor clones.

The sequencing here drew on peripheral blood, taken before any cancer treatment. V usage is TRBV19 and J usage is TRBJ1-1; 9 nucleotides line up with TRBD1. This sequence originates from a man aged 40 to 69 with stage I lung adenocarcinoma. The CDR3 here is CASSFQQGAGTEAFF. As DNA, the CDR3 is TGTGCCAGTAGTTTCCAACAGGGGGCCGGCACTGAAGCTTTCTTT. Full variable domain (remainder filled in from reference TRBV19 and TRBJ1-1): DGGITQSPKYLFRKEGQNVTLSCEQNLNHDAMYWYRQDPGQGLRLIYYSQIVNDFQKGDIAEGYSVSREKKESFPLTVTSAQKNPTAFYLCASSFQQGAGTEAFFGQGTRLTVV.